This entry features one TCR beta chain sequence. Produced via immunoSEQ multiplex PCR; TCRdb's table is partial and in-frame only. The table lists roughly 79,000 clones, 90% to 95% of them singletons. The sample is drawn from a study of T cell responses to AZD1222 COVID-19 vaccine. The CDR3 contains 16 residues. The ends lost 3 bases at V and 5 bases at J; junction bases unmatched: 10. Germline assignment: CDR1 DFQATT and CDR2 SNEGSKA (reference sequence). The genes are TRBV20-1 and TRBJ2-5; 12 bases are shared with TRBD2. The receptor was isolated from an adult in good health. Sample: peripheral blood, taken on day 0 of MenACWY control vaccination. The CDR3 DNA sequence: TGCAGTGCTAGTCCGGCTAGCGGGAGGGCTGGTGAGACCCAGTACTTC. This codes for CSASPASGRAGETQYF.